The 15 T cell receptor beta chains below all came from one sample that was sequenced in a study of blood T cell repertoires in COVID-19. Some clones are missing from TCRdb's copy, which holds only in-frame ones; the method was immunoSEQ multiplex PCR. The table lists 140,000 or so clones, around nine tenths of them singletons, with 8% to 9% in the top ten. The sample taken for sequencing was peripheral blood. These receptor sequences come from a woman aged 45-59 years with active or convalescent COVID-19.

This chain joins TRBV9 and TRBJ2-5, with 13 bases identical to TRBD2. The CDR3 contains 16 residues. Germline CDR1 SGDLS, CDR2 YYNGEE. V trimming: 2 bases; J trimming: 5 bases; junction bases outside the gene matches: 6. The CDR3 reads CASSVLGLAGVETQYF. The CDR3 region has the DNA TGTGCCAGCAGCGTTTTAGGACTAGCGGGGGTGGAGACCCAGTACTTC.

The V call is TRBV4-3, the J call TRBJ1-2; no definite D call. Deletions cut 1 base from V and 5 bases from J, with 8 bases between. The CDR3 is 13 amino acids. CDR1 and CDR2 from the germline V gene are LGHNA and YSLEER. CDR3 DNA: TGCGCCAGCAGCCAAGGACACCTGTATGGCTACACCTTC. Encoded protein: CASSQGHLYGYTF.

This sequence joins TRBV21-1 and TRBJ1-2; TRBD1, as called in the table, went unchecked against the DNA. TRBV21-1 is termed a pseudogene. This CDR3 is 16 amino acids long. This CDR3 is CASSKRPPRQDYGYTF. Written as DNA, the CDR3 is TGTGCCAGCAGCAAAAGGCCCCCTCGGCAGGACTATGGCTACACCTTC.

This clone was seen only once. The V gene is TRBV11-2, the J gene TRBJ2-7; TRBD1 aligns across 7 bases. Per germline, CDR1 SGHAT and CDR2 FQNNGV. V shed 0 bases, J shed 5 bases, and the junction held 7 bases outside the gene matches. This CDR3 comprises 15 residues. In DNA, the CDR3 is TGTGCCAGCAGCTTAGAAGTGACAGGGAGCCACGAGCAGTACTTC. This codes for CASSLEVTGSHEQYF.

DNA for the CDR3: TGTGCCAGCAGCCCCTCAGCGGGGACTGAAGCTTTCTTT. This gives the protein CASSPSAGTEAFF. This chain uses TRBV4-2 with TRBJ1-1; D not resolved. This CDR3 is 13 amino acids long. Germline loops: CDR1 LGHNA, CDR2 YNFKEQ. Trimming pared 4 bases from V and 5 bases from J, leaving 11 bases between.

CDR3 coding DNA: TGTGCCAGCACAACTACAGGGGGGAGAAACACCATATATTTT. Translated, it gives CASTTTGGRNTIYF. V usage is TRBV2 and J usage is TRBJ1-3, with 8 bases aligning to TRBD1. Trimming took 7 bases from V and 5 from J; bases not matched to a gene: 7. The CDR3 length is 14 residues. Per germline, CDR1 SNHLY and CDR2 FYNNEI.

The V call is TRBV3-1 (or the pseudogene TRBV3-2), the J call TRBJ2-1; 8 positions agree with TRBD2. There are 16 residues in the CDR3. Per the germline V gene, CDR1 is LGHDT and CDR2 is YNNKEL (reference sequence). V lost 4 bases and J lost 0; bases outside the gene matches: 5. In DNA, the CDR3 is TGTGCCAGCAGCCCAATAGGGACTAGCTCCTACAATGAGCAGTTCTTC. Its translation: CASSPIGTSSYNEQFF.

CDR3 sequence reads: CASSENEGAPLHF. The CDR3 bases are TGTGCCAGCAGTGAAAATGAGGGAGCACCCCTCCACTTT. The chain links TRBV25-1 to TRBJ1-6, with D unresolved. Germline V lookup: CDR1 MGHDK, CDR2 SYGVNS. Trimming pared 2 bases from V and 11 bases from J, leaving 10 bases between. CDR3 length: 13 amino acids.

This clone was seen a few times. The CDR3 sequence is CASSFSETQYF. As DNA, the CDR3 is TGTGCCAGCAGCTTCTCAGAGACCCAGTACTTC. This chain uses TRBV7-9 with TRBJ2-5; D remains ambiguous. Per germline, CDR1 SEHNR and CDR2 FQNEAQ (reference sequence). The CDR3 contains 11 residues. V was cut by 3 bases and J by 4 bases, with 3 bases left in between.

In DNA form, the CDR3 reads TGCGCCAGCAGCCAGGGTAGCGGGAGGGCCGAAGAGACCCAGTACTTC. The encoded protein is CASSQGSGRAEETQYF. The chain couples TRBV4-3 to TRBJ2-5; 11 bases are a match to TRBD2. Trimming took 3 bases from V and 3 from J; bases not matched to a gene: 6. CDR1 is LGHNA, CDR2 YSLEER, per germline. The CDR3 has 16 residues.

V and J are TRBV6-5 and TRBJ2-7, with a possible D match to TRBD2 (6 bases). CDR3 length equals 13 residues. V shed 1 base and J shed 4 bases, with 8 bases lying between them. Germline V gene sequence: CDR1 MNHEY, CDR2 SVGAGI. CDR3 DNA: TGTGCCAGCAGTTACTTGGCGGGGTACGAGCAGTACTTC. Its protein is CASSYLAGYEQYF.

The rearrangement uses TRBV28 and TRBJ2-7, with D perhaps TRBD2 (6 bases). Looked up from germline, CDR1 is MDHEN and CDR2 is SYDVKM. The CDR3 contains 16 residues. Trimming took off 4 bases at V and 2 bases at J, with 18 bases between the two ends. The CDR3 here is CASSSIGGGSPYEQYF. In DNA form, the CDR3 reads TGTGCCAGCAGTTCCATCGGGGGAGGTTCCCCCTACGAGCAGTACTTC.

This clone is a singleton in its sample. As DNA, the CDR3 is TGCGCCAGCTCAAAACAGACAGGGGATCAGCCCCAGCATTTT. The encoded protein is CASSKQTGDQPQHF. This chain links TRBV5-1 with TRBJ1-5, with TRBD1 identical over 8 bases. The germline V gene has CDR1 SGHRS and CDR2 YFSETQ. The CDR3 contains 14 residues. V dropped 7 bases and J dropped 5; count of bases not matched to a gene: 8. The complete variable domain, with remaining parts taken from reference TRBV5-1 and TRBJ1-5, reads KAGVTQTPRYLIKTRGQQVTLSCSPISGHRSVSWYQQTPGQGLQFLFEYFSETQRNKGNFPGRFSGRQFSNSRSEMNVSTLELGDSALYLCASSKQTGDQPQHFGDGTRLSIL.

The chain couples TRBV5-1 to TRBJ2-5, with a weak D call TRBD2 (7 bases). The V end was cut by 0 bases, the J end by 4 bases, with 13 bases between. Germline CDR1 is SGHRS and CDR2 is YFSETQ. The CDR3 has 15 amino acids. In DNA form, the CDR3 reads TGCGCCAGCAGCTTGGTGGCGGGGGCGGTAGAGACCCAGTACTTC. Protein sequence: CASSLVAGAVETQYF.

The genes are TRBV5-1 and TRBJ2-3; 12 nucleotides line up with TRBD2. The trim removed 3 bases at V and 0 bases at J, leaving 11 bases unmatched. This CDR3 has 19 amino acids. CDR1 is SGHRS, CDR2 YFSETQ, per germline. CDR3 protein: CASSSGLAGRGSSTDTQYF. CDR3 in DNA: TGCGCCAGCAGCTCTGGACTAGCGGGGAGGGGGTCTAGCACAGATACGCAGTATTTT.